Following are 3 T cell receptor beta chains from one sample sequenced in a study of blood T cell repertoires in COVID-19. Sequenced by immunoSEQ multiplex PCR; TCRdb stores in-frame clones only, minus some. The table shows 120,000 or so clones, with roughly 87% occurring only once. The sample was peripheral blood. The source of these receptors is a human donor in a cohort sampled during active COVID-19.

The rearrangement links TRBV24-1 to TRBJ2-7; possible D gene TRBD2, 6 bases. The germline V gene has CDR1 KGHDR and CDR2 SFDVKD. Trimming took off 1 base at V and 3 bases at J, with 12 bases between the two ends. The CDR3 is 15 amino acids. The CDR3 region has the DNA TGTGCCACCAGTGATTTAGTAAGGGGACTCTACGAGCAGTACTTC. Translation: CATSDLVRGLYEQYF.

As to this clone: The junction does not match germline at one end; this may be a read error. The genes are TRBV7-7 and TRBJ2-1; TRBD1 matches at 10 bases. Germline V gives CDR1 SSHAT, CDR2 FNYEAQ (reference sequence). This CDR3 is built from 17 residues. CDR3 nucleotides: TGTGCTAGCAGCCTATCTCCCGGGACAGGGGTTGGCAATGAGCAGTTCTTC. This sequence encodes CASSLSPGTGVGNEQFF. Filled out from reference TRBV7-7 and TRBJ2-1, the complete variable domain reads GAGVSQSPRYKVTKRGQDVTLRCDPISSHATLYWYQQALGQGPEFLTYFNYEAQPDKSGLPSDRFSAERPEGSISTLTIQRTEQRDSAMYRCASSLSPGTGVGNEQFFGPGTRLTVL.

The chain has TRBV10-3 and TRBJ1-1, with D perhaps TRBD1 (5 bases). Germline V gene lookup returns CDR1 ENHRY and CDR2 SYGVKD. Deletions cut 4 bases from V and 0 bases from J, with 15 bases between. This CDR3 spans 16 amino acids. The CDR3 nucleotides read TGTGCCATCAGTGGGAGGGCCCAGGGAGTGAACACTGAAGCTTTCTTT. It yields the protein CAISGRAQGVNTEAFF.